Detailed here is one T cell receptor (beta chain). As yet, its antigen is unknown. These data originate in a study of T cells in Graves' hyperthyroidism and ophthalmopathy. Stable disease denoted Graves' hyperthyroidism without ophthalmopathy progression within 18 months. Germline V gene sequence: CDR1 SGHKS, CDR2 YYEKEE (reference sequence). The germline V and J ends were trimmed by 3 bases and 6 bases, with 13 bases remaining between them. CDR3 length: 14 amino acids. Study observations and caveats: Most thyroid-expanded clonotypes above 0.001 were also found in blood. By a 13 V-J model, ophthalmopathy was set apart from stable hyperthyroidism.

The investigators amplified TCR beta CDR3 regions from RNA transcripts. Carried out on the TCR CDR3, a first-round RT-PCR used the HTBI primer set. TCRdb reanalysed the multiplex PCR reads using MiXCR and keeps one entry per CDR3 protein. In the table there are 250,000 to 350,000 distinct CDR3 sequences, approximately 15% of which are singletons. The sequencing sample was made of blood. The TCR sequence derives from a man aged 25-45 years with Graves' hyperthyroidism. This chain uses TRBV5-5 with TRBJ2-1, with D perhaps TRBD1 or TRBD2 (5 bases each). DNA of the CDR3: TGTGCCAGCAGCTCCACACCGGGGCGCAATGAGCAGTTCTTC. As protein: CASSSTPGRNEQFF. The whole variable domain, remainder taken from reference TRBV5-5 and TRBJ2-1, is DAGVTQSPTHLIKTRGQQVTLRCSPISGHKSVSWYQQVLGQGPQFIFQYYEKEERGRGNFPDRFSARQFPNYSSELNVNALLLGDSALYLCASSSTPGRNEQFFGPGTRLTVL.